The 14 T cell receptor beta chains below all came from one sample that was sequenced in a study of T cell repertoires in cytomegalovirus infection. MiXCR, run by TCRdb on the reads, gives a single entry per CDR3 protein. The sample includes about 740,000 distinct CDR3 sequences, 35% to 40% of them seen just once. The sequenced material came from PBMCs. Receptors originate from a human donor in good health (CMV status not recorded). Some clones in this sample may be carry-over from other donors' samples.

This chain links TRBV30 with TRBJ1-2; 9 nucleotides align to TRBD1. Germline V gene data show CDR1 as GTSNPN and CDR2 as SVGIG (reference sequence). V was pared by 4 bases and J by 4 bases, with 13 bases of the junction left unmatched. The CDR3 totals 16 residues. CDR3 sequence reads: CAWTGTGMRGGYGYTF. DNA for the CDR3: TGTGCCTGGACGGGGACAGGGATGAGAGGAGGCTATGGCTACACCTTC.

For this clonotype: The conserved final phenylalanine or tryptophan is absent from the CDR3, which likely points to a read error. The chain links TRBV7-6 to TRBJ2-1; 10 nucleotides line up with TRBD2. CDR1 and CDR2 (germline): SGHVS, FNYEAQ. The ends lost 2 bases at V and 3 bases at J; junction bases unmatched: 4. The length of the CDR3 is 16 residues. CDR3 sequence (DNA): TGTGCCAGCAGCTTATGGCCTAGCGGGGGCTACAATGAGCAGTTCTTA. It is translated as CASSLWPSGGYNEQFL.

Many counts were recorded for this clonotype. The chain has TRBV28 and TRBJ1-3; no reliable D call. CDR1 MDHEN and CDR2 SYDVKM come from the germline V gene. CDR3 length: 15 residues. V gave up 4 bases and J gave up 0 bases, with 10 bases separating them. CDR3 DNA sequence: TGTGCCAGCAGTTCACGGCGGCTCTCTGGAAACACCATATATTTT. It codes for CASSSRRLSGNTIYF.

This sequence joins TRBV24-1 and TRBJ1-2; D remains unclear. The CDR3 has 13 amino acids. Germline CDR1 and CDR2: KGHDR and SFDVKD. Deletions cut 1 base from V and 2 bases from J, with 4 bases between. CDR3 coding DNA: TGTGCCACCAGTGATTTCAACAACTATGGCTACACCTTC. It codes for CATSDFNNYGYTF.

The table lists this clonotype with a few counts. The rearrangement uses TRBV11-2 and TRBJ2-1, with a tentative D call TRBD1 (6 bases). The V gene lost 7 bases and the J gene lost 9 bases, with 16 bases spanning the gap. This CDR3 has 13 amino acids. Germline V gene data show CDR1 as SGHAT and CDR2 as FQNNGV. CDR3 DNA sequence: TGTGCCAGCACCACTACGGTAGGGGGTGAGCAGTTCTTC. Protein product: CASTTTVGGEQFF.

The chain carries TRBV3-1 and TRBJ2-1, with TRBD2 as a possible D gene (6 bases). The V gene's germline CDR1 is LGHDT and CDR2 YNNKEL (reference sequence). The CDR3 sequence is 14 residues long. The ends were cut back, 6 bases at V and 6 bases at J, with 15 bases in the middle. The CDR3 sequence: CASSRSGTFNEQFF. The CDR3 nucleotides read TGTGCCAGCAGTCGCTCCGGGACTTTCAATGAGCAGTTCTTC.

This chain links TRBV5-1 with TRBJ1-1, with D maybe TRBD1 (5 bases). Germline V gives CDR1 SGHRS, CDR2 YFSETQ. The CDR3 sequence is 16 residues long. Deletions cut 1 base from V and 4 bases from J, with 17 bases between. The DNA for the CDR3 is TGCGCCAGCAGCTTGTATACACGGGAGGGGAGCACTGAAGCTTTCTTT. Protein sequence: CASSLYTREGSTEAFF.

The chain carries TRBV24-1 and TRBJ2-1, with D unclear. The germline V and J ends were trimmed by 0 bases and 14 bases, with 13 bases remaining between them. From germline, CDR1 is KGHDR and CDR2 SFDVKD. The CDR3 extends over 13 amino acids. As DNA, the CDR3 is TGTGCCACCAGTGATTTGGGTCAGGATGGAAAGTTCTTC. Residues: CATSDLGQDGKFF.

The rearrangement uses TRBV7-6 and TRBJ2-2, with 13 bases aligning to TRBD2. Germline V gene lookup returns CDR1 SGHVS and CDR2 FNYEAQ. Trimming cost V 1 base and J 1 base; bases outside gene matches: 6. The CDR3 sequence is 19 residues long. CDR3 nucleotides: TGTGCCAGCAGCTTAGAGGCGGGACTAGCGGGAAGGAACACCGGGGAGCTGTTTTTT. The encoded protein is CASSLEAGLAGRNTGELFF.

V usage is TRBV7-2 and J usage is TRBJ2-1; TRBD2 matches 7 bases. CDR1 is SGHTA, CDR2 FQGNSA, per germline. V shed 1 base, J shed 7 bases, and the junction held 10 bases outside the gene matches. The CDR3 extends over 16 amino acids. CDR3 nucleotides: TGTGCCAGCAGCTTAGGAGTGGTGGGAGGGCAAAATGAGCAGTTCTTC. Translating it yields CASSLGVVGGQNEQFF.

V is TRBV6-5 and J is TRBJ1-1; possibly TRBD1 for D (6 bases). V lost 6 bases and J 5 bases, leaving 22 bases between the germline ends. The CDR3 consists of 16 residues. Germline assignment: CDR1 MNHEY and CDR2 SVGAGI. The CDR3 nucleotides are TGTGCCAGCAGCGACCGACCGGGACACCGACGAACTGAAGCTTTCTTT. Protein product: CASSDRPGHRRTEAFF.

This chain joins TRBV7-6 and TRBJ2-3; 10 bases match TRBD1. From germline, CDR1 is SGHVS and CDR2 FNYEAQ. The CDR3 contains 17 residues. J was trimmed by 8 bases and V by 5 bases; bases with no gene match: 16. DNA for the CDR3: TGTGCCAGCAGCGCCAGTACCGGGACAGGGGTGTTAACTACGCAGTATTTT. The encoded protein is CASSASTGTGVLTTQYF.

The chain has TRBV30 and TRBJ1-1; tentatively, D is TRBD1 (5 bases). In germline, CDR1 is GTSNPN, CDR2 SVGIG (reference sequence). Trimming took off 4 bases at V and 7 bases at J, with 13 bases between the two ends. The CDR3 loop spans 12 amino acids. In nucleotides, the CDR3 is TGTGCCTGGACCACCGGGGGGTTTGAAGCTTTCTTT. This gives the protein CAWTTGGFEAFF.

This clonotype has ten or more counts. The chain recombines TRBV12-3 or TRBV12-4 with TRBJ1-5; TRBD1 aligns across 7 bases. The CDR3 totals 14 residues. V shed 4 bases and J 5 bases; nucleotides not matched to a gene: 5. The DNA for the CDR3 is TGTGCCAGCAGTTCTGGACAGGTGGATCAGCCCCAGCATTTT. This gives the protein CASSSGQVDQPQHF.